This passage covers 30 T cell receptor beta chains from one sample sequenced in a study of T cells in Graves' hyperthyroidism and ophthalmopathy. Regions amplified from RNA transcripts were the TCR beta CDR3 regions. An initial round of RT-PCR targeting the TCR CDR3 relied on the HTBI primer set. Each CDR3 protein gets one entry after TCRdb re-called the multiplex PCR reads with MiXCR. The data hold 360,000 or so distinct CDR3 sequences, with 13% to 15% observed a single time. The specimen was blood. The receptors come from a woman aged 60-75 years with Graves' ophthalmopathy.

The table lists this clonotype with many counts. The J gene is TRBJ2-3, the V gene TRBV11-2; D unresolved. The ends were cut back, 8 bases at V and 3 bases at J, with 6 bases in the middle. This CDR3 region has 11 residues. Germline V gene lookup returns CDR1 SGHAT and CDR2 FQNNGV. The CDR3: CASHGTDTQYF. The CDR3 bases are TGTGCCAGCCACGGGACAGATACGCAGTATTTT.

This clonotype has ten or more counts. V is TRBV5-6 and J is TRBJ2-3, with 10 nucleotides matching TRBD2. V was pared by 0 bases and J by 5 bases, with 6 bases of the junction left unmatched. Looked up from germline, CDR1 is SGHDT and CDR2 is YYEEEE. The CDR3 contains 16 residues. The CDR3 bases are TGTGCCAGCAGCTTGGGTTCGGCTAGCGGGAGAGATACGCAGTATTTT. Translation: CASSLGSASGRDTQYF.

This clonotype was seen many times. V gene TRBV27 combines with J gene TRBJ2-7; 7 bases are shared with TRBD2. V lost 6 bases to trimming and J lost 1 base; unmatched junction nucleotides: 6. The CDR3 contains 14 residues. Germline V gene lookup returns CDR1 MNHEY and CDR2 SMNVEV (reference sequence). In DNA form, the CDR3 reads TGTGCCAGCAGCATCCGGGGGGAGTCCTACGAGCAGTACTTC. Residues: CASSIRGESYEQYF.

This clonotype occurred many times. V gene TRBV18 combines with J gene TRBJ1-1; TRBD1 might be the D (6 bases). CDR3 length: 14 residues. The germline V gene has CDR1 KGHSH and CDR2 LQKENI. The germline V and J ends were trimmed by 3 bases and 3 bases, with 11 bases remaining between them. DNA of the CDR3: TGTGCCAGCTCACCGGGAGGGGGGGACACTGAAGCTTTCTTT. Translated, it gives CASSPGGGDTEAFF.

This clonotype was seen ten or more times. V gene TRBV15 combines with J gene TRBJ1-1; D unresolved. V was clipped by 0 bases and J by 2 bases, with 13 bases between them. Germline CDR1 is LNHNV and CDR2 is YYDKDF (reference sequence). The CDR3 covers 16 residues. This CDR3 reads CATSRDSFWTNTEAFF. In DNA, the CDR3 is TGTGCCACCAGCAGAGACTCCTTTTGGACCAACACTGAAGCTTTCTTT.

This clonotype was recorded many times. The chain is built from TRBV5-1 and TRBJ2-3, with TRBD2 matching over 13 bases. Losses at the gene ends were 4 bases for V and 4 bases for J; bases not matched to a gene: 9. The CDR3 length is 17 residues. Per germline, CDR1 SGHRS and CDR2 YFSETQ. The CDR3 bases are TGCGCCAGCAGCCCGGGACTAGCGGGAACGGGGCCAGATACGCAGTATTTT. Protein sequence: CASSPGLAGTGPDTQYF.

This clonotype was recorded a few times. The rearrangement links TRBV3-1 to TRBJ2-7; 8 bases are a match to TRBD2. J was trimmed by 7 bases and V by 1 base; bases with no gene match: 12. The CDR3 sequence is 16 residues long. CDR1 LGHDT and CDR2 YNNKEL come from the germline V gene (reference sequence). Here the CDR3 DNA reads TGTGCCAGCAGCCAAGGGGACCCGGGAGGGCCGCGGGAGCAGTACTTC. Translating gives CASSQGDPGGPREQYF.

This chain joins TRBV20-1 and TRBJ2-7, with 8 positions matching TRBD2. The V gene's germline CDR1 is DFQATT and CDR2 SNEGSKA (reference sequence). The V segment lost 0 bases and the J segment 2 bases; nucleotides outside the gene matches: 9. The CDR3 runs to 16 residues. The DNA for the CDR3 is TGCAGTGCTAGAGATAATCGCGGGAGGCCACCCTACGAGCAGTACTTC. Encoded protein: CSARDNRGRPPYEQYF.

This clonotype was recorded at least ten times. The chain recombines TRBV6-1 with TRBJ2-7; 11 nucleotides align to TRBD1. This CDR3 has 14 amino acids. J lost 7 bases, V lost 5 bases, and 7 bases had no gene match. CDR1 is MNHNS and CDR2 is SASEGT in the germline V gene. The CDR3 DNA reads as TGTGCCAGCAGTTACCCGGGACAGGGGGGAGAGCAGTACTTC. Translating gives CASSYPGQGGEQYF.

The chain joins TRBV10-3 to TRBJ2-2; TRBD2 matches 13 bases. CDR3 length: 18 residues. The germline CDR1 and CDR2 sequences are ENHRY and SYGVKD. V gave up 8 bases and J gave up 5 bases; unmatched junction bases: 14. In DNA, the CDR3 is TGTGCCATCGCCGGAGGACTAGCGGGAGTGGTTAGGACCGGGGAGCTGTTTTTT. Translating it yields CAIAGGLAGVVRTGELFF.

A few counts support this clonotype. The chain joins TRBV6-1 to TRBJ1-5; D is ambiguous. Deletions cut 5 bases from V and 4 bases from J, with 9 bases between. Per the germline V gene, CDR1 is MNHNS and CDR2 is SASEGT. The CDR3 is made up of 13 amino acids. The CDR3 sequence is CASSPSQNQPQHF. CDR3 DNA: TGTGCCAGCAGTCCCTCGCAAAATCAGCCCCAGCATTTT.

The chain carries TRBV20-1 and TRBJ2-1; 10 bases match TRBD2. CDR3 size: 13 residues. The trim removed 3 bases at V and 12 bases at J, leaving 8 bases unmatched. CDR1 DFQATT and CDR2 SNEGSKA come from the germline V gene (reference sequence). The CDR3 DNA sequence: TGCAGTGCTAGCCTAGCGGGAGCTGGTGGGCAGTTCTTC. This codes for CSASLAGAGGQFF.

This clonotype has a handful of counts. The DNA of the CDR3 is TGTGCCAGCAGCCCTACGACAGGGCCCAATGAAAAACTGTTTTTT. This gives the protein CASSPTTGPNEKLFF. The chain carries TRBV7-9 and TRBJ1-4; TRBD1 matches at 7 bases. Losses at the gene ends were 5 bases for V and 5 bases for J; bases not matched to a gene: 8. Germline V gene data show CDR1 as SEHNR and CDR2 as FQNEAQ (reference sequence). The CDR3 contains 15 residues. Full variable domain (missing parts from reference TRBV7-9 and TRBJ1-4): DTGVSQNPRHKITKRGQNVTFRCDPISEHNRLYWYRQTLGQGPEFLTYFQNEAQLEKSRLLSDRFSAERPKGSFSTLEIQRTEQGDSAMYLCASSPTTGPNEKLFFGSGTQLSVL.

This clonotype was seen at least ten times. The CDR3 loop reads CASSPGLAEPDTQYF. The CDR3 coding sequence is TGTGCCAGCAGCCCGGGACTAGCGGAACCAGATACGCAGTATTTT. The genes are TRBV12-3 or TRBV12-4 and TRBJ2-3; 11 bases match TRBD2. V was pared by 6 bases and J by 4 bases, with 6 bases of the junction left unmatched. This CDR3 contains 15 residues.

This clonotype was counted ten times or more. The chain combines TRBV3-1 with TRBJ2-7; 8 bases are a match to TRBD2. V lost 0 bases to trimming and J lost 0 bases; unmatched junction nucleotides: 1. This CDR3 is 15 amino acids long. Germline lookup yields CDR1 LGHDT and CDR2 YNNKEL (reference sequence). CDR3 in DNA: TGTGCCAGCAGCCAAGAGGCGGGGGGCTCCTACGAGCAGTACTTC. This gives the protein CASSQEAGGSYEQYF.

This clonotype occurred many times. The CDR3 sequence: CASSLDRTRGYTF. CDR3 coding DNA: TGTGCCAGCAGCTTAGATCGTACTAGGGGCTACACCTTC. This sequence joins TRBV11-2 and TRBJ1-2, with D unresolved. Germline values: CDR1 SGHAT, CDR2 FQNNGV. This CDR3 region has 13 residues. V was trimmed by 0 bases and J by 8 bases, leaving 10 bases between them.

This clonotype occurred many times. The chain is built from TRBV30 and TRBJ1-1; a weak D match, TRBD1 (5 bases). The CDR3 sequence is 14 residues long. With 4 bases removed from V and 4 bases from J, the gap between germline ends came to 16 bases. Germline assignment: CDR1 GTSNPN and CDR2 SVGIG (reference sequence). In nucleotides, the CDR3 is TGTGCCTGGACCCGTGCGGGGGGTTTCACTGAAGCTTTCTTT. This codes for CAWTRAGGFTEAFF.

The rearrangement joins TRBV6-5 to TRBJ1-2; no reliable D call. Germline CDR1 reads MNHEY; CDR2 reads SVGAGI. With 2 bases removed from V and 10 bases from J, the gap between germline ends came to 11 bases. The CDR3 loop spans 12 amino acids. The CDR3 sequence is CASSYGTELYTF. In DNA form, the CDR3 reads TGTGCCAGCAGTTACGGTACAGAACTCTACACCTTC.

V usage is TRBV4-1 and J usage is TRBJ1-6; D possibly corresponds to TRBD1 (5 bases). V was shortened by 3 bases and J by 12 bases, with 15 bases between the two germline ends. The CDR3 is 14 amino acids. Germline-derived CDR1 and CDR2 are MGHRA and YSYEKL. As DNA, the CDR3 is TGCGCCAGCAGCCACCCGGACACTCTTCTACCCCTCCACTTT. Its protein product is CASSHPDTLLPLHF.

This clonotype was recorded many times. The V call is TRBV3-1, the J call TRBJ2-1; D is ambiguous. In germline, CDR1 is LGHDT, CDR2 YNNKEL (reference sequence). V was trimmed by 5 bases and J by 10 bases, leaving 12 bases between them. This CDR3 spans 12 amino acids. For the CDR3, the DNA is TGTGCCAGCAGCTTCTTGGACGGGGAGCAGTTCTTC. This sequence encodes CASSFLDGEQFF.

The chain combines TRBV5-4 with TRBJ2-7, with D hard to call. V lost 4 bases and J 7 bases, leaving 18 bases between the germline ends. The CDR3 has 14 residues. In germline, CDR1 is SGHNT, CDR2 YYREEE (reference sequence). The CDR3 protein is CASSPGRTPGEQYF. CDR3 DNA sequence: TGTGCCAGCAGCCCAGGCAGGACCCCAGGAGAGCAGTACTTC.

This clonotype was picked up a small number of times. A read error is possible here, since a much larger clone lies one base away. J is TRBJ2-7 and V is TRBV5-1; tentatively, D is TRBD1 (5 bases). This CDR3 has 13 residues. Per the germline V gene, CDR1 is SGHRS and CDR2 is YFSETQ. Trimming stripped 5 bases from V and 4 bases from J, with 13 bases between. The CDR3 reads CASRVRKGYEQYF. Here the CDR3 DNA reads TGCGCCAGCAGAGTTCGGAAGGGGTACGAGCAGTACTTC. Filled out from reference TRBV5-1 and TRBJ2-7, the complete variable domain reads KAGVTQTPRYLIKTRGQQVTLSCSPISGHRSVSWYQQTPGQGLQFLFEYFSETQRNKGNFPGRFSGRQFSNSRSEMNVSTLELGDSALYLCASRVRKGYEQYFGPGTRLTVT.

This chain uses TRBV9 with TRBJ1-4, with 12 bases matching TRBD1. The CDR3 is 16 amino acids. CDR1 is SGDLS and CDR2 is YYNGEE in the germline V gene. V trimming: 3 bases; J trimming: 6 bases; junction bases outside the gene matches: 6. The CDR3 bases are TGTGCCAGCAGCGCCCGGGACAGGGGGCGGGATGAAAAACTGTTTTTT. Its protein is CASSARDRGRDEKLFF.

This clonotype was seen repeatedly, ten times or more. This sequence joins TRBV12-3 or TRBV12-4 and TRBJ2-1, with D perhaps TRBD2 (5 bases). This CDR3 is built from 12 residues. V lost 5 bases to trimming and J lost 12 bases, with 14 bases between them. The CDR3 protein is CASSLEGLGQFF. The CDR3 coding sequence is TGTGCCAGCAGTCTTGAGGGCCTTGGGCAGTTCTTC.

This clonotype was picked up many times. The chain has TRBV2 and TRBJ2-7; D perhaps matches TRBD2 (6 bases). Germline-derived CDR1 and CDR2 are SNHLY and FYNNEI. The V end was cut by 6 bases, the J end by 3 bases, with 6 bases between. This CDR3 contains 11 residues. The CDR3 DNA follows: TGTGCCAGCAGGGAGGGCTACGAGCAGTACTTC. This encodes CASREGYEQYF. Variable domain in full (rest from reference TRBV2 and TRBJ2-7): EPEVTQTPSHQVTQMGQEVILRCVPISNHLYFYWYRQILGQKVEFLVSFYNNEISEKSEIFDDQFSVERPDGSNFTLKIRSTKLEDSAMYFCASREGYEQYFGPGTRLTVT.

This clonotype was recorded at least ten times. This chain connects TRBV5-1 to TRBJ2-6, with D unclear. The CDR3 consists of 15 residues. The germline V gene has CDR1 SGHRS and CDR2 YFSETQ. V was clipped by 4 bases and J by 2 bases, with 10 bases between them. CDR3 amino acids: CASSLPAAGANVLTF. The DNA for the CDR3 is TGCGCCAGCAGCCTGCCCGCAGCTGGGGCCAACGTCCTGACTTTC.

There are many counts of this clonotype. This chain links TRBV11-2 with TRBJ2-3; 13 positions match TRBD2. V dropped 5 bases and J dropped 2; count of bases not matched to a gene: 4. The CDR3 contains 16 residues. Germline values: CDR1 SGHAT, CDR2 FQNNGV. CDR3 region: CASSGTSGILTDTQYF. Written as DNA, the CDR3 is TGTGCCAGCAGCGGGACTAGCGGGATACTCACAGATACGCAGTATTTT.

This clonotype showed up just a few times. This chain connects TRBV2 to TRBJ1-6; possible D gene TRBD1, 5 bases. In germline, CDR1 is SNHLY, CDR2 FYNNEI. Trimming pared 6 bases from V and 7 bases from J, leaving 16 bases between. The length of the CDR3 is 15 residues. The CDR3 is CASRLRDGGNSPLHF. The DNA of the CDR3 is TGTGCCAGCAGACTTCGGGACGGAGGAAATTCACCCCTCCACTTT.

This clonotype was picked up many times. J is TRBJ2-3 and V is TRBV5-6, with D possibly matching TRBD2 (7 bases). Trimming removed 4 bases from V and 2 bases from J, with 14 bases in between. Germline CDR1 reads SGHDT; CDR2 reads YYEEEE. There are 15 residues in the CDR3. The CDR3 DNA reads as TGTGCCAGCAGCCCGGGGGGCAGGATCACAGATACGCAGTATTTT. Its protein is CASSPGGRITDTQYF.

The chain links TRBV24-1 to TRBJ2-1, with D tentatively TRBD1 or TRBD2 (5 bases each). Germline lookup yields CDR1 KGHDR and CDR2 SFDVKD. V lost 3 bases, J lost 0 bases, and 11 bases lay in between. The CDR3 sequence is 16 residues long. The CDR3 reads CATSDPAGTSYNEQFF. In DNA, the CDR3 is TGTGCCACCAGTGATCCGGCAGGGACCTCCTACAATGAGCAGTTCTTC.